Shown below are 4 T cell receptor beta chains from a single sample sequenced in a study of beta chain features in type 1 diabetes. All of the isolated RNA was reverse transcribed, so expressed TCRB transcripts were sequenced. Only in-frame clones appear in the TCRdb table, and some are missing; sequencing was by immunoSEQ multiplex PCR. The data hold 300,000 to 350,000 clones, with roughly 8% observed a single time. Sample: central memory CD4+ T cells from blood. These receptor sequences come from a woman aged 18-29 years in good health.

Details on this clone: The conserved closing phenylalanine or tryptophan is absent in this CDR3, likely reflecting a read error. It is unclear where the CDR3 begins or ends on the DNA, so no DNA is shown, and the CDR3 is as TCRdb lists it. The V and J genes are TRBV20-1 and TRBJ2-3; the table assigns TRBD1, which was not confirmed against the DNA. The germline CDR1 and CDR2 sequences are DFQATT and SNEGSKA (reference sequence). The CDR3 is 11 residues long, ends included. The CDR3 reads CSARGRDRGEL.

V gene TRBV18 combines with J gene TRBJ2-3; D remains ambiguous. This CDR3 contains 17 residues. V was shortened by 1 base and J by 2 bases, with 16 bases between the two germline ends. CDR1 is KGHSH and CDR2 is LQKENI in the germline V gene. The CDR3 loop is CASSPRVGQVDTDTQYF. The CDR3 DNA reads as TGTGCCAGCTCACCACGTGTGGGCCAGGTTGACACAGATACGCAGTATTTT.

The CDR3 sequence: CASSPSGLGGNTIYF. As DNA, the CDR3 is TGTGCCAGCAGTCCATCAGGGTTGGGCGGAAACACCATATATTTT. The chain has TRBV28 and TRBJ1-3; weak D call: TRBD1 (5 bases). The CDR3 runs to 15 residues. Trimming took 5 bases from V and 4 from J, leaving 15 bases between them. Germline lookup yields CDR1 MDHEN and CDR2 SYDVKM.

There are a few counts of this clone. The rearrangement uses TRBV7-3 and TRBJ2-1; 16 bases line up with TRBD2. The CDR3 runs 17 residues. J gave up 9 bases and V 4 bases, and 9 bases lay outside the gene matches. CDR1 is SGHTA, CDR2 FQGTGA, per germline. This CDR3 is CASSWGLAGGPGSEQFF. The CDR3 DNA reads as TGTGCCAGCAGCTGGGGACTAGCGGGAGGGCCGGGGAGTGAGCAGTTCTTC.